The present TCR beta chain was sequenced within a study of cytomegalovirus exposure and HLA in healthy donors. Regarding the study as a whole: In terms of immune exposure information, only CMV serostatus was available. Several of the most significant clusters appeared, in a later analysis, to be linked to common viral pathogens. TRBV6-2, TRBV6-3 and other indistinguishable V segments were excluded.

The V segment lost 4 bases and the J segment 0 bases; nucleotides outside the gene matches: 2. The CDR3 consists of 16 residues. Germline CDR1 and CDR2: MDHEN and SYDVKM. This clone was seen a single time. Its antigen is unidentified. Primers for the PCR totalled 60 Vbeta and 13 Jbeta. In the source study's methods: Later work found 80 million to 85 million unique TCR beta chains, with about 10 million shared. Only in-frame clones appear in the TCRdb table, and some are missing; sequencing was by immunoSEQ multiplex PCR. That table gives V, J and clone size, and the DNA gave D and trimming. The data contain just over 150,000 clones, over 60% of them singletons.

The genes are TRBV28 and TRBJ1-6; 8 bases agree with TRBD1. The sequenced material came from PBMCs. The TCR comes from a woman aged 40 to 55 in good health and CMV-seronegative. The CDR3 DNA reads TGTGCCAGCAGTTGGACAGGGTCCTCCTATAATTCACCCCTCCACTTT. It is translated as CASSWTGSSYNSPLHF. The full variable domain, its missing parts supplied by reference TRBV28 and TRBJ1-6, is DVKVTQSSRYLVKRTGEKVFLECVQDMDHENMFWYRQDPGLGLRLIYFSYDVKMKEKGDIPEGYSVSREKKERFSLILESASTNQTSMYLCASSWTGSSYNSPLHFGNGTRLTVT.